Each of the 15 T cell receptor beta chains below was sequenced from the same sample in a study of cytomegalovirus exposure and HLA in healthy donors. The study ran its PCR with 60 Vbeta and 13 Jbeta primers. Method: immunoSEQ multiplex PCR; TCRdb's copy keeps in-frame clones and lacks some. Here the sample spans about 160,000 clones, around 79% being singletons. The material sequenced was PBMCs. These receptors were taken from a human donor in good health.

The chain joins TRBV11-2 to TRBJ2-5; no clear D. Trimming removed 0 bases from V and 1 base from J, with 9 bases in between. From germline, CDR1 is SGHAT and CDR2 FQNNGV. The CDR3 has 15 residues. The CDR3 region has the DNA TGTGCCAGCAGCTTAGAGTATGCTACCCAAGAGACCCAGTACTTC. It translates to CASSLEYATQETQYF.

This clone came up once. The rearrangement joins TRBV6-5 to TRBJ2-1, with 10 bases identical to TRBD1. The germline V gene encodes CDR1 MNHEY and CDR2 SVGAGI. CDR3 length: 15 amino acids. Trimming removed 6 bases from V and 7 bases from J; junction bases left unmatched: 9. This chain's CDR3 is CASSPGTGESNEQFF. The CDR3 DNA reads TGTGCCAGCAGCCCCGGGACAGGGGAGTCGAATGAGCAGTTCTTC.

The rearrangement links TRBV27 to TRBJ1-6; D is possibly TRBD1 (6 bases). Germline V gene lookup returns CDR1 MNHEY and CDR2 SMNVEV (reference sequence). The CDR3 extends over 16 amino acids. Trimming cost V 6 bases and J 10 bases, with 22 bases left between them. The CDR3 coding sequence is TGTGCCAGCAGCCTAATCACAGGGATTCACAACTCACCCCTCCACTTT. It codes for CASSLITGIHNSPLHF.

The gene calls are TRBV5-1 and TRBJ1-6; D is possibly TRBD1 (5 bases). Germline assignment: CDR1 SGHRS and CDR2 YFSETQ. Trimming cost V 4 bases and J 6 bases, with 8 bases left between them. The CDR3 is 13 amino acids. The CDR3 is CASSLGLNSPLHF. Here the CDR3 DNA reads TGCGCCAGCAGCCTGGGGCTTAATTCACCCCTCCACTTT.

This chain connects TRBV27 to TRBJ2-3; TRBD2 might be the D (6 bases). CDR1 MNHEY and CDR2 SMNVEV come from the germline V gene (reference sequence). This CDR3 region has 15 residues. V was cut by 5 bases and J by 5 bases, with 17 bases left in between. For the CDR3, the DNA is TGTGCCAGCAGTGCTAGACTGGGGGGAGGAGATACGCAGTATTTT. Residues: CASSARLGGGDTQYF.

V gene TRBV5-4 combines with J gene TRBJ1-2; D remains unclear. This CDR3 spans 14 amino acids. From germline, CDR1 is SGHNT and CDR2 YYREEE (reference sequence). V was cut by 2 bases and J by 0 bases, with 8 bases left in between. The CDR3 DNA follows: TGTGCCAGCAGCTTAAGAGACTCTAACTATGGCTACACCTTC. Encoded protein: CASSLRDSNYGYTF.

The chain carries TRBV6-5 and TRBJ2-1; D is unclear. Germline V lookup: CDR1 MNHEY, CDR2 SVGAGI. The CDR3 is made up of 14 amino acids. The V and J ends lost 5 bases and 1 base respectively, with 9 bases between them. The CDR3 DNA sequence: TGTGCCAGCAGTAGCACCCGTTCCTACAATGAGCAGTTCTTC. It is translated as CASSSTRSYNEQFF.

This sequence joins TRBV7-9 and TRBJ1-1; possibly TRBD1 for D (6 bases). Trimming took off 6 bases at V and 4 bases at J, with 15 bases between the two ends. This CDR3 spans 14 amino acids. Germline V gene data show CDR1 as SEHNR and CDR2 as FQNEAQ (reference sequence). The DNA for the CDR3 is TGTGCCAGCAGAGATGGACAGCCGGGCACTGAAGCTTTCTTT. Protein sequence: CASRDGQPGTEAFF.

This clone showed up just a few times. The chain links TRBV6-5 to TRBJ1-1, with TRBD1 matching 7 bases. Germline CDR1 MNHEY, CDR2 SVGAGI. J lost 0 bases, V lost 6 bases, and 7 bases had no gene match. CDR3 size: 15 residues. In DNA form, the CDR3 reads TGTGCCAGCAGCCCTCCGGGACAGATGAACACTGAAGCTTTCTTT. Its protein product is CASSPPGQMNTEAFF.

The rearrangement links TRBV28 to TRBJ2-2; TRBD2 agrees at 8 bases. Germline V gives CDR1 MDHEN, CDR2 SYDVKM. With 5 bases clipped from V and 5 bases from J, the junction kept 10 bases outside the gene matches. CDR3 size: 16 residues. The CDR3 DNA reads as TGTGCCAGCAGTCCCCAAGCGGGAGAAGGTACCGGGGAGCTGTTTTTT. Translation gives CASSPQAGEGTGELFF.

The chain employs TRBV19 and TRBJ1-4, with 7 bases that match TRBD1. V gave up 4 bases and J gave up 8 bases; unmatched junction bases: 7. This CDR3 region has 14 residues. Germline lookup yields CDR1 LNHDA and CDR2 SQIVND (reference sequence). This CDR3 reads CASSTGGLPEKLFF. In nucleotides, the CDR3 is TGTGCCAGTAGTACAGGGGGGCTTCCGGAAAAACTGTTTTTT. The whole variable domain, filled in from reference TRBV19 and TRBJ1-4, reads DGGITQSPKYLFRKEGQNVTLSCEQNLNHDAMYWYRQDPGQGLRLIYYSQIVNDFQKGDIAEGYSVSREKKESFPLTVTSAQKNPTAFYLCASSTGGLPEKLFFGSGTQLSVL.

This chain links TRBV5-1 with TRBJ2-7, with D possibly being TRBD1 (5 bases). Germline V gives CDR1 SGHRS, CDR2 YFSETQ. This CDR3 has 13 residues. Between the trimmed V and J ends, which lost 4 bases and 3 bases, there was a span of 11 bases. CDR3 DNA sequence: TGCGCCAGCAGCCCTCAGGGTGGCTACGAGCAGTACTTC. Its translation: CASSPQGGYEQYF.

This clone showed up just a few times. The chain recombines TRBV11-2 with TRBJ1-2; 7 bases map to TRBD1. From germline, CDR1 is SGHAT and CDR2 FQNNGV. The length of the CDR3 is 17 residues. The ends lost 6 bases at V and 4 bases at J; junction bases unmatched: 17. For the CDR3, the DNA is TGTGCCAGCAGAATTCGACGGACAGGCCCGGGTACCTATGGCTACACCTTC. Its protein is CASRIRRTGPGTYGYTF.

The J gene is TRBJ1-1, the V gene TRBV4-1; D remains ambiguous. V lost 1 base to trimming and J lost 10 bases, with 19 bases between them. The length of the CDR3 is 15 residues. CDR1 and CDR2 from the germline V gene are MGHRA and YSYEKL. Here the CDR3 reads CASSQGEGIVGGAFF. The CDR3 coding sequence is TGCGCCAGCAGCCAAGGGGAGGGAATTGTGGGAGGAGCTTTCTTT.

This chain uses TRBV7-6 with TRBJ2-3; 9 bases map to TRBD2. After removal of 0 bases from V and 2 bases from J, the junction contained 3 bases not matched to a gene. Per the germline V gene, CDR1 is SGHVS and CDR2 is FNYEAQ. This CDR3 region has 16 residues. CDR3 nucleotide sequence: TGTGCCAGCAGCTTAGCCCCTAGCGGGAACACAGATACGCAGTATTTT. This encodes CASSLAPSGNTDTQYF. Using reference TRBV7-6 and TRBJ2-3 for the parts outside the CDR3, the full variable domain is GAGVSQSPRYKVTKRGQDVALRCDPISGHVSLYWYRQALGQGPEFLTYFNYEAQQDKSGLPNDRFSAERPEGSISTLTIQRTEQRDSAMYRCASSLAPSGNTDTQYFGPGTRLTVL.